The present TCR beta chain was sequenced within a study of neurological immune-mediated disorders. V lost 6 bases and J lost 9, with 20 bases in between. The CDR3 contains 15 residues. From germline, CDR1 is MNHEY and CDR2 SVGEGT. Synthesis of cDNA used 5'RACE (with 10-nucleotide random UMIs). TCRdb fed the 5' RACE reads into MiXCR, producing one record per CDR3 protein. The table has roughly 100,000 distinct CDR3 sequences, 3% to 4% seen once. This clonotype appeared many times. The target antigen is unknown. Study-level points and caveats: The multiple sclerosis repertoire cluster had no association with any clinical or MRI feature. HTLV-1-associated myelopathy had the most TCR clonal expansion, whereas multiple sclerosis had the least (lower than in healthy controls).

This TCR came from a young woman with multiple sclerosis. The chain joins TRBV6-2 or TRBV6-3 to TRBJ2-2, with D possibly matching TRBD2 (5 bases). The source material was PBMCs. The CDR3 here is CASRLDEGSSRELFF. Written as DNA, the CDR3 is TGTGCCAGCAGACTGGATGAGGGATCCTCCCGGGAGCTGTTTTTT.